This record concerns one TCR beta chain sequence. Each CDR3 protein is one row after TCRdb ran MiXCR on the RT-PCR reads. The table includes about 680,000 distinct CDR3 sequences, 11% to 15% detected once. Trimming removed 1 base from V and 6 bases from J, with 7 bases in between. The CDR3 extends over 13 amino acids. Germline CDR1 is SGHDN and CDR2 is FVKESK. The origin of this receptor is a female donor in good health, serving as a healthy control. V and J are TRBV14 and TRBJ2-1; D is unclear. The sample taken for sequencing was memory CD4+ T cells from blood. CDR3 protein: CASSQALGNEQFF. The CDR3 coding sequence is TGTGCCAGCAGCCAAGCTTTGGGCAATGAGCAGTTCTTC.